The 7 T cell receptor beta chains in this list originate from one sample, sequenced in a study of sequential checkpoint blockade in melanoma. The treatment was: randomized to nivolumab then ipilimumab (arm A) or the reverse (arm B). Clones were read by immunoSEQ multiplex PCR, and TCRdb kept only the in-frame ones, dropping some. The table lists hundreds of clones, about 20% of them singletons, with roughly a fifth in the top ten. This specimen was tumor tissue (inferred from file names), taken from a patient given nivolumab and ipilimumab in sequence. All receptors derive from a human donor with melanoma.

V gene TRBV29-1 combines with J gene TRBJ1-5; TRBD1 agrees at 9 bases. V shed 3 bases, J shed 4 bases, and the junction held 1 base outside the gene matches. The CDR3 runs to 13 residues. CDR1 and CDR2 from the germline V gene are SQVTM and ANQGSEA. This CDR3 reads CSVDGTGNQPQHF. Here the CDR3 DNA reads TGCAGCGTTGACGGGACAGGGAATCAGCCCCAGCATTTT.

There are a few counts of this clone. This rearrangement joins TRBV10-3 to TRBJ1-5; D might be TRBD1 (5 bases). Germline CDR1 and CDR2: ENHRY and SYGVKD. The CDR3 extends over 12 amino acids. For the CDR3, the DNA is TGTGCTGCGGGGGAGGACAATCAGCCCCAGCATTTT. As protein: CAAGEDNQPQHF.

V usage is TRBV6-8 and J usage is TRBJ1-4, with 7 bases matching TRBD1. Germline V gene sequence: CDR1 MNHGY, CDR2 SAAAGT. Trimming at V came to 2 bases and at J to 4 bases, leaving 1 base not matched to a gene. The CDR3 consists of 14 residues. The CDR3 nucleotides read TGTGCCAGCAGTTACGGACAGGATAATGAAAAACTGTTTTTT. Amino acids: CASSYGQDNEKLFF.

The chain links TRBV19 to TRBJ1-2; D gene unclear. Germline lookup yields CDR1 LNHDA and CDR2 SQIVND (reference sequence). CDR3 length equals 15 residues. Trimming shortened V by 0 bases and J by 8 bases, and 16 bases separated the two germline ends. Here the CDR3 reads CASSIDLQTLVGYTF. The CDR3 DNA follows: TGTGCCAGTAGTATAGATTTGCAGACCCTAGTCGGCTACACCTTC.

This chain uses TRBV6-8 with TRBJ2-7; 8 bases align to TRBD2. The CDR3 has 14 amino acids. V dropped 5 bases and J dropped 2; count of bases not matched to a gene: 5. Germline V gene sequence: CDR1 MNHGY, CDR2 SAAAGT. As DNA, the CDR3 is TGTGCCAGCAGTCTTACTAGCGGAGCCTACGAGCAGTACTTC. Translation gives CASSLTSGAYEQYF.

The sample holds a few counts of this clone. The rearrangement links TRBV6-8 to TRBJ2-1; 9 bases align to TRBD1. CDR3 length: 13 amino acids. Germline V CDR1 and CDR2: MNHGY, SAAAGT. Trimming removed 5 bases from V and 9 bases from J; junction bases left unmatched: 5. CDR3 in DNA: TGTGCCAGCAGTCGGACAGGGGCACGTGAGCAGTTCTTC. This sequence encodes CASSRTGAREQFF.

This clone has a handful of counts. This sequence joins TRBV29-1 and TRBJ1-1; D possibly corresponds to TRBD1 (6 bases). The CDR3 length is 13 residues. Deletions cut 7 bases from V and 1 base from J, with 13 bases between. Per the germline V gene, CDR1 is SQVTM and CDR2 is ANQGSEA. CDR3 in amino acids: CSATLGGNTEAFF. CDR3 DNA sequence: TGCAGCGCCACACTAGGGGGGAACACTGAAGCTTTCTTT.